This TCR beta chain came from a study of T cell repertoires in ileal Crohn's disease. Study-level findings and limits: Sorted CD8 T cells held more high-frequency clones than CD4.

On this clone itself: Antigen: not known.

The germline V gene has CDR1 LGHNA and CDR2 YNFKEQ. Trimming removed 0 bases at V and 0 bases at J, with 5 bases between. This CDR3 has 14 residues. Only in-frame clones appear in the TCRdb table, and some are missing; sequencing was by immunoSEQ multiplex PCR. The sample has some 16,000 clones, 70% to 90% seen once. Sequencing was carried out using ileal tissue. The sequence came from an adult with Crohn's disease. The rearrangement uses TRBV4-2 and TRBJ2-5; D uncertain. For the CDR3, the DNA is TGTGCCAGCAGCCAAGAAGAGGACCAAGAGACCCAGTACTTC. Translating it yields CASSQEEDQETQYF.